These 17 T cell receptor beta chains originate from one sample sequenced in a study of cytomegalovirus exposure and HLA in healthy donors. The PCR ran on 60 Vbeta and 13 Jbeta primers. TCRdb's table, derived via immunoSEQ multiplex PCR, lists solely in-frame clones and lacks some. The sample yields roughly 120,000 clones, approximately 80% seen once. The sequencing sample was made of PBMCs. Receptor source: a male donor in good health and CMV-seronegative.

In this sample, this clone turned up a few times. This chain joins TRBV19 and TRBJ1-2; D may be TRBD1 (6 bases). Germline CDR1 is LNHDA and CDR2 is SQIVND (reference sequence). The CDR3 sequence is 14 residues long. The ends were cut back, 3 bases at V and 8 bases at J, with 16 bases in the middle. The CDR3 nucleotides read TGTGCCAGTAGTATCCATACAGGGATGCGAGGCTACACCTTC. Its translation: CASSIHTGMRGYTF.

The rearrangement uses TRBV9 and TRBJ2-7; 7 bases map to TRBD1. V shed 0 bases, J shed 6 bases, and the junction held 9 bases outside the gene matches. The CDR3 is 15 residues long. CDR1 is SGDLS, CDR2 YYNGEE, per germline. CDR3 sequence (DNA): TGTGCCAGCAGCGTAGAGGTCAGGACAGGTGCCGAGCAGTACTTC. Translating gives CASSVEVRTGAEQYF.

The chain joins TRBV4-1 to TRBJ1-6, with 8 nucleotides matching TRBD1. V was clipped by 0 bases and J by 7 bases; unmatched bases: 2. Germline V gene lookup returns CDR1 MGHRA and CDR2 YSYEKL. This CDR3 contains 15 residues. The CDR3 DNA is TGCGCCAGCAGCCAAGATCGGGACAGGAATTCACCCCTCCACTTT. Protein product: CASSQDRDRNSPLHF.

J is TRBJ2-7 and V is TRBV11-2; D perhaps matches TRBD2 (6 bases). The CDR3 is 13 residues long. In germline, CDR1 is SGHAT, CDR2 FQNNGV. Trimming stripped 6 bases from V and 2 bases from J, with 11 bases between. CDR3 DNA sequence: TGTGCCAGCAGTAGGACTAACCCCTACGAGCAGTACTTC. Encoded protein: CASSRTNPYEQYF. Full variable domain (remainder filled in from reference TRBV11-2 and TRBJ2-7): EAGVAQSPRYKIIEKRQSVAFWCNPISGHATLYWYQQILGQGPKLLIQFQNNGVVDDSQLPKDRFSAERLKGVDSTLKIQPAKLEDSAVYLCASSRTNPYEQYFGPGTRLTVT.

The chain couples TRBV6-5 to TRBJ2-7, with TRBD1 matching 9 bases. Germline values: CDR1 MNHEY, CDR2 SVGAGI. The CDR3 loop spans 14 amino acids. The trim removed 10 bases at V and 5 bases at J, leaving 12 bases unmatched. CDR3 nucleotide sequence: TGTGCCACCGGGCCCACAGGGGGCGGAAACGAGCAGTACTTC. This encodes CATGPTGGGNEQYF.

The chain joins TRBV2 to TRBJ2-7, with a possible D match to TRBD2 (6 bases). In germline, CDR1 is SNHLY, CDR2 FYNNEI. This CDR3 spans 15 amino acids. V was clipped by 0 bases and J by 0 bases, with 9 bases between them. CDR3 region: CASSEAAGSSYEQYF. CDR3 nucleotides: TGTGCCAGCAGTGAAGCTGCGGGGAGCTCCTACGAGCAGTACTTC.

In its sample, this clone was seen once. The chain has TRBV7-9 and TRBJ2-2; D is unresolved. Germline CDR1 and CDR2: SEHNR and FQNEAQ (reference sequence). Trimming removed 0 bases from V and 4 bases from J, with 3 bases in between. The CDR3 runs 13 residues. The CDR3: CASSLAGTGELFF. For the CDR3, the DNA is TGTGCCAGCAGCTTAGCCGGCACCGGGGAGCTGTTTTTT.

The CDR3 region is CASTSRETGNTIYF. The CDR3, as DNA: TGTGCCAGCACATCGAGGGAAACTGGAAACACCATATATTTT. This chain joins TRBV9 and TRBJ1-3; D remains ambiguous. Per the germline V gene, CDR1 is SGDLS and CDR2 is YYNGEE. The CDR3 has 14 residues. Trimming stripped 6 bases from V and 2 bases from J, with 12 bases between.

The chain employs TRBV25-1 and TRBJ1-1, with D possibly matching TRBD1 (5 bases). This CDR3 is built from 14 residues. The V end was cut by 3 bases, the J end by 7 bases, with 15 bases between. CDR1 and CDR2 (germline): MGHDK, SYGVNS. The CDR3 bases are TGTGCCAGCAGTGACCAGGGTTTCTTGGTTGAAGCTTTCTTT. Protein: CASSDQGFLVEAFF.

The chain uses TRBV27 and TRBJ2-7; 14 bases align to TRBD2. The length of the CDR3 is 17 residues. V dropped 2 bases and J dropped 6; count of bases not matched to a gene: 9. Germline V gives CDR1 MNHEY, CDR2 SMNVEV (reference sequence). CDR3 DNA sequence: TGTGCCAGCAGTTTAATAGGGACTAGCGGGAGTAGGGGCGAGCAGTACTTC. Translation gives CASSLIGTSGSRGEQYF.

A few counts support this clone. This chain links TRBV30 with TRBJ1-5; the D is unclear. Germline-derived CDR1 and CDR2 are GTSNPN and SVGIG (reference sequence). V gave up 0 bases and J gave up 6 bases, with 21 bases separating them. The CDR3 consists of 17 residues. The CDR3 is CAWSVGKMALSGQPQHF. CDR3 DNA sequence: TGTGCCTGGAGTGTAGGTAAGATGGCGCTTAGCGGTCAGCCCCAGCATTTT. The variable domain in full, completed from reference TRBV30 and TRBJ1-5, reads SQTIHQWPATLVQPVGSPLSLECTVEGTSNPNLYWYRQAAGRGLQLLFYSVGIGQISSEVPQNLSASRPQDRQFILSSKKLLLSDSGFYLCAWSVGKMALSGQPQHFGDGTRLSIL.

This clone was detected only a few times. CDR3 DNA: TGTGCCAGCAGCGGGTGGGGGACAGGGGGGTCCTTCTATGGCTACACCTTC. Protein: CASSGWGTGGSFYGYTF. J is TRBJ1-2 and V is TRBV7-9; 11 bases match TRBD1. Per germline, CDR1 SEHNR and CDR2 FQNEAQ (reference sequence). The CDR3 consists of 17 residues. Losses at the gene ends were 5 bases for V and 4 bases for J; bases not matched to a gene: 12.

The chain combines TRBV7-9 with TRBJ2-5; possibly TRBD2 for D (6 bases). V lost 5 bases, J lost 0 bases, and 19 bases lay in between. The length of the CDR3 is 17 residues. The germline V gene encodes CDR1 SEHNR and CDR2 FQNEAQ (reference sequence). CDR3 sequence: CASSDRFNRGYQETQYF. CDR3 sequence (DNA): TGTGCCAGCAGCGATAGATTCAATCGGGGGTACCAAGAGACCCAGTACTTC.

The J gene is TRBJ1-4, the V gene TRBV25-1; 10 positions agree with TRBD1. V lost 5 bases, J lost 8 bases, and 8 bases stayed unmatched. Germline V CDR1 and CDR2: MGHDK, SYGVNS. The CDR3 consists of 15 residues. Here the CDR3 DNA reads TGTGCCAGCAGTCCGCAGACAGGGGGCGAAGAAAAACTGTTTTTT. Amino acids: CASSPQTGGEEKLFF.

This sequence joins TRBV7-2 and TRBJ2-5, with a possible D match to TRBD2 (5 bases). The DNA end is a closer match to TRBJ2-7, so the J assignment may be wrong. The CDR3 is 15 residues long. Germline CDR1 is SGHTA and CDR2 is FQGNSA. CDR3 protein: CASSRRAGSVYEQYF. The CDR3 coding sequence is TGTGCCAGCAGCCGGCGGGCTGGATCTGTCTACGAGCAGTACTTC.

The gene calls are TRBV14 and TRBJ2-7; possible D gene TRBD2, 5 bases. Trimming took off 6 bases at V and 3 bases at J, with 15 bases between the two ends. Looked up from germline, CDR1 is SGHDN and CDR2 is FVKESK. This CDR3 is 14 amino acids long. DNA of the CDR3: TGTGCCAGCAGACCCTCTCTGGCGGGCTACGAGCAGTACTTC. It specifies CASRPSLAGYEQYF.

The chain couples TRBV7-2 to TRBJ2-5; possibly TRBD1 for D (6 bases). Germline V lookup: CDR1 SGHTA, CDR2 FQGNSA. V lost 1 base, J lost 5 bases, and 23 bases lay in between. The CDR3 is 18 amino acids. The CDR3 is CASSLDVRTFRGPETQYF. The DNA of the CDR3 is TGTGCCAGCAGCTTAGATGTTCGGACCTTCAGGGGTCCGGAGACCCAGTACTTC.